This T cell receptor (beta chain) emerged from a study of shared clonotypes between healthy human individuals. Findings and limits, study-wide: It was observed that 5% to 6% of naive CD4 clonotypes were shared across a few donors. Rarefaction showed sorted-subset sequencing was incomplete despite large depth.

Regarding this clone: Antigen: not known.

CD45RO negativity and positive selection for CCR7 defined naive CD8 cells, a population that excluded terminally differentiated effector memory CD45RA+ cells. Germline loops: CDR1 MRHNA, CDR2 SNTAGT. The CDR3 runs to 15 residues. The ends were cut back, 7 bases at V and 0 bases at J, with 13 bases in the middle. In replicate PCRs of sorted subsets, approximately 200 ng DNA, about 30,000 T cell genomes, was used. Profiled with immunoSEQ multiplex PCR; TCRdb holds only in-frame clones, not every one. This table holds hundreds of thousands of clones, 95% found once. Sequenced: naive CD8+ T cells sorted from blood. The chain employs TRBV6-4 and TRBJ2-1; D might be TRBD2 (6 bases). This receptor was obtained from a woman aged 25 to 39 in good health. The CDR3 nucleotides are TGTGCCAGCACCCCATTGGGGGGCTCCTACAATGAGCAGTTCTTC. Translating gives CASTPLGGSYNEQFF.